Each of the 26 T cell receptor beta chains below was sequenced from the same sample in a study of blood T cell repertoires in COVID-19. The repertoire was sequenced with immunoSEQ multiplex PCR; TCRdb's copy has only in-frame clones and lacks some. The profile shows around 330,000 clones, approximately 90% of them singletons. Sequencing was performed on peripheral blood. All receptors come from a woman aged 25 to 39 with COVID-19, enrolled during active disease.

This clone came up once. The V and J genes are TRBV10-3 and TRBJ1-6; weak D call: TRBD1 (5 bases). CDR1 is ENHRY, CDR2 SYGVKD, per germline. The CDR3 covers 17 residues. V was shortened by 0 bases and J by 8 bases, with 17 bases between the two germline ends. In DNA, the CDR3 is TGTGCCATCAGTGAGTCACCAGGGTTGGGACTAGATTCACCCCTCCACTTT. Translating gives CAISESPGLGLDSPLHF.

The chain combines TRBV6-5 with TRBJ1-5, with D possibly being TRBD1 (5 bases). Germline assignment: CDR1 MNHEY and CDR2 SVGAGI. This CDR3 region has 13 residues. V was pared by 5 bases and J by 6 bases, with 11 bases between. The CDR3 here is CASSQGSRQPQHF. The CDR3 nucleotides read TGTGCCAGCAGTCAGGGTTCCCGTCAGCCCCAGCATTTT.

The chain employs TRBV28 and TRBJ2-3; 7 positions match TRBD2. V shed 6 bases, J shed 6 bases, and the junction held 15 bases outside the gene matches. There are 16 residues in the CDR3. Germline lookup yields CDR1 MDHEN and CDR2 SYDVKM. CDR3 nucleotide sequence: TGTGCCAGCAGGAGACTAGCCAAAGCTTCCGCCGATACGCAGTATTTT. Amino acid sequence: CASRRLAKASADTQYF.

The chain employs TRBV7-6 and TRBJ1-3, with TRBD1 identical over 9 bases. The V gene end was trimmed by 5 bases and the J gene end by 7 bases; junction bases not matched to a gene: 9. Looked up from germline, CDR1 is SGHVS and CDR2 is FNYEAQ. This CDR3 has 15 residues. The CDR3 loop is CASSPMPGQGNTIYF. The CDR3 DNA reads TGTGCCAGCAGCCCCATGCCGGGACAGGGTAACACCATATATTTT. Full variable domain (outside the CDR3, taken from reference TRBV7-6 and TRBJ1-3): GAGVSQSPRYKVTKRGQDVALRCDPISGHVSLYWYRQALGQGPEFLTYFNYEAQQDKSGLPNDRFSAERPEGSISTLTIQRTEQRDSAMYRCASSPMPGQGNTIYFGEGSWLTVV.

The V and J genes are TRBV27 and TRBJ2-7; TRBD1 is a possible D gene (6 bases). Germline values: CDR1 MNHEY, CDR2 SMNVEV (reference sequence). The CDR3 loop spans 13 amino acids. V was clipped by 5 bases and J by 4 bases, with 12 bases between them. CDR3: CASSETDSYEQYF. In DNA, the CDR3 is TGTGCCAGCAGTGAAACGGACAGTTACGAGCAGTACTTC.

The chain employs TRBV11-3 and TRBJ1-6, with 8 nucleotides matching TRBD1. V trimming: 3 bases; J trimming: 0 bases; junction bases outside the gene matches: 4. Germline V CDR1 and CDR2: SGHNT, YENEEA. The CDR3 sequence is 17 residues long. As DNA, the CDR3 is TGTGCCAGCAGCTTGGACGGGACAGGCTCCTATAATTCACCCCTCCACTTT. Its protein is CASSLDGTGSYNSPLHF.

This clone was detected only once. J is TRBJ2-5 and V is TRBV24-1, with D maybe TRBD1 (6 bases). The CDR3 covers 14 residues. Trimming left V 4 bases short and J 2 bases short, with 10 bases between. The germline gives CDR1 KGHDR, CDR2 SFDVKD. The CDR3 DNA reads TGTGCCACCAGTGAGCCCGGACAGCAAGAGACCCAGTACTTC. The encoded protein is CATSEPGQQETQYF.

The genes are TRBV7-2 and TRBJ1-4, with D unclear. V lost 6 bases, J lost 2 bases, and 10 bases lay in between. From germline, CDR1 is SGHTA and CDR2 FQGNSA. CDR3 length equals 14 residues. The CDR3, as DNA: TGTGCCAGCAGTTCAGCCAGGACTAATGAAAAACTGTTTTTT. This gives the protein CASSSARTNEKLFF.

V is TRBV4-1 and J is TRBJ2-7, with D possibly matching TRBD2 (5 bases). Germline V CDR1 and CDR2: MGHRA, YSYEKL. V shed 6 bases and J shed 2 bases, with 17 bases lying between them. CDR3 size: 15 residues. The CDR3 reads CASSLGLGRTYEQYF. The CDR3 DNA follows: TGCGCCAGCAGTCTCGGACTGGGAAGGACCTACGAGCAGTACTTC.

The rearrangement links TRBV6-5 to TRBJ2-3, with D possibly being TRBD2 (7 bases). The V end was cut by 6 bases, the J end by 2 bases, with 12 bases between. This CDR3 contains 14 residues. CDR1 and CDR2 from the germline V gene are MNHEY and SVGAGI. CDR3 bases: TGTGCCAGCAGCTTCGGGGGGCCCACAGATACGCAGTATTTT. This codes for CASSFGGPTDTQYF.

The chain couples TRBV7-3 to TRBJ2-1; D gene unclear. Germline CDR1 reads SGHTA; CDR2 reads FQGTGA. The CDR3 contains 12 residues. V was trimmed by 1 base and J by 9 bases, leaving 7 bases between them. The CDR3 region has the DNA TGTGCCAGCAGCTTAATACTTGGTGAGCAGTTCTTC. This sequence encodes CASSLILGEQFF.

The rearrangement uses TRBV3-1 (or the pseudogene TRBV3-2) and TRBJ1-2; D gene ambiguous. Germline values: CDR1 LGHDT, CDR2 YNNKEL (reference sequence). This CDR3 contains 16 residues. V was cut by 4 bases and J by 7 bases, with 22 bases left in between. The CDR3 loop reads CASSLLGLTCRSGYTF. The CDR3 DNA sequence: TGTGCCAGCAGCCTATTAGGTTTGACTTGCCGGAGTGGCTACACCTTC.

This rearrangement joins TRBV2 to TRBJ1-2; 8 nucleotides line up with TRBD1. V lost 4 bases and J lost 2; bases outside the gene matches: 3. This CDR3 comprises 14 residues. The V gene's germline CDR1 is SNHLY and CDR2 FYNNEI. The CDR3: CASSGQGMNYGYTF. The CDR3 DNA sequence: TGTGCCAGCAGTGGACAGGGGATGAACTATGGCTACACCTTC.

The chain recombines TRBV15 with TRBJ1-5; 11 nucleotides line up with TRBD1. With V trimmed by 8 bases and J by 7 bases, 10 bases remained unmatched. Germline V CDR1 and CDR2: LNHNV, YYDKDF (reference sequence). The CDR3 has 15 amino acids. DNA for the CDR3: TGTGCCACCGCAGAGGGACAGGGGGTGCGACAGCCCCAGCATTTT. Translation: CATAEGQGVRQPQHF.

The chain combines TRBV16 with TRBJ2-2; tentatively, D is TRBD1 (5 bases). The ends were cut back, 0 bases at V and 4 bases at J, with 12 bases in the middle. The CDR3 length is 16 residues. Germline-derived CDR1 and CDR2 are KGHSY and FQNENV. This CDR3 reads CASSQSVGRATGELFF. The DNA for the CDR3 is TGTGCCAGCAGCCAATCTGTTGGCAGGGCCACCGGGGAGCTGTTTTTT.

The J gene is TRBJ2-7, the V gene TRBV7-2; TRBD1 agrees at 9 bases. This CDR3 is 15 amino acids long. V lost 6 bases to trimming and J lost 4 bases; unmatched junction nucleotides: 10. Germline CDR1 is SGHTA and CDR2 is FQGNSA. The CDR3 here is CASSLGQGLGYEQYV. The CDR3 bases are TGTGCCAGCAGTTTGGGACAGGGACTCGGATACGAGCAGTACGTC.

This chain links TRBV7-2 with TRBJ2-5; no clear D. Germline V gene lookup returns CDR1 SGHTA and CDR2 FQGNSA. The CDR3 length is 14 residues. The ends were cut back, 1 base at V and 7 bases at J, with 13 bases in the middle. The CDR3 DNA is TGTGCCAGCAGCTTAGGTGTTGTCCCGGGGACCCAGTACTTC. Translating it yields CASSLGVVPGTQYF.

This clone was counted between two and nine times. The chain recombines TRBV6-5 with TRBJ2-7; possible D gene TRBD1, 7 bases. V dropped 2 bases and J dropped 7 bases, with 21 bases sitting between them. Germline assignment: CDR1 MNHEY and CDR2 SVGAGI. The CDR3 runs to 16 residues. CDR3 loop: CASSYTAGQTLWEQYF. The CDR3 coding sequence is TGTGCCAGCAGTTACACCGCGGGACAGACCTTGTGGGAGCAGTACTTC.

This clone was recorded once. This chain links TRBV10-2 with TRBJ1-1; D might be TRBD1 (6 bases). The CDR3 has 15 amino acids. Germline lookup yields CDR1 WSHSY and CDR2 SAAADI. V lost 2 bases to trimming and J lost 0 bases, with 10 bases between them. Written as DNA, the CDR3 is TGCGCCAGCAGTGAGGCAACAGGGATGAACACTGAAGCTTTCTTT. This translates into CASSEATGMNTEAFF.

This rearrangement joins TRBV6-6 to TRBJ2-1; 9 positions agree with TRBD2. V trimming: 6 bases; J trimming: 9 bases; junction bases outside the gene matches: 9. Germline V lookup: CDR1 MNHNY, CDR2 SVGAGI (reference sequence). The CDR3 consists of 14 residues. CDR3 nucleotides: TGTGCCAGCAGGTCTGGCGGGGGGGCCGGTGAGCAGTTCTTC. This encodes CASRSGGGAGEQFF.

The chain links TRBV5-1 to TRBJ1-5; D is unresolved. The germline gives CDR1 SGHRS, CDR2 YFSETQ. The CDR3 is 14 residues long. Trimming removed 4 bases at V and 6 bases at J, with 14 bases between. CDR3 sequence reads: CASSPQEGGQPQHF. The CDR3 bases are TGCGCCAGCAGCCCCCAGGAGGGTGGTCAGCCCCAGCATTTT.

This sequence joins TRBV6-5 and TRBJ2-5; D is possibly TRBD1 (5 bases). This CDR3 is 15 amino acids long. Trimming shortened V by 0 bases and J by 3 bases, and 11 bases separated the two germline ends. The germline gives CDR1 MNHEY, CDR2 SVGAGI. The CDR3 nucleotides are TGTGCCAGCAGTTACTCGAGACAGACGAAAGAGACCCAGTACTTC. It encodes CASSYSRQTKETQYF.

The V and J genes are TRBV27 and TRBJ2-5, with D perhaps matching TRBD1 (5 bases). Germline CDR1 is MNHEY and CDR2 is SMNVEV (reference sequence). The CDR3 has 13 residues. Trimming removed 6 bases from V and 5 bases from J, with 13 bases in between. CDR3 residues: CASSRESRETQYF. CDR3 DNA: TGTGCCAGCAGCAGGGAAAGCAGGGAGACCCAGTACTTC.

The rearrangement uses TRBV2 and TRBJ2-7; no firm D call. The CDR3 is 13 amino acids. Between the trimmed V and J ends, which lost 3 bases and 1 base, there was a span of 7 bases. CDR1 and CDR2 (germline): SNHLY, FYNNEI. The CDR3 reads CASSDNESYEQYF. The CDR3 nucleotides read TGTGCCAGCAGTGACAACGAGTCCTACGAGCAGTACTTC. Using reference TRBV2 and TRBJ2-7 for the parts outside the CDR3, the full variable domain is EPEVTQTPSHQVTQMGQEVILRCVPISNHLYFYWYRQILGQKVEFLVSFYNNEISEKSEIFDDQFSVERPDGSNFTLKIRSTKLEDSAMYFCASSDNESYEQYFGPGTRLTVT.

V gene TRBV6-5 combines with J gene TRBJ1-2; TRBD1 might be the D (5 bases). The germline CDR1 and CDR2 sequences are MNHEY and SVGAGI. The CDR3 totals 16 residues. Trimming removed 0 bases at V and 2 bases at J, with 13 bases between. The CDR3 DNA reads TGTGCCAGCAGTTACTCTGGGGGGACGTGGAACTATGGCTACACCTTC. This sequence encodes CASSYSGGTWNYGYTF.

J is TRBJ1-6 and V is TRBV5-8; D not resolved. Germline V CDR1 and CDR2: SGHTS, YDEGEE. CDR3 length: 12 residues. V was clipped by 7 bases and J by 8 bases, with 10 bases between them. Here the CDR3 DNA reads TGTGCCAGCGAATCGCAGGATTCACCCCTCCACTTT. This sequence encodes CASESQDSPLHF.